This T cell receptor (beta chain) was identified in a study of blood T cell repertoires in COVID-19. Turning to the study itself: The United States, Italy and Spain provided the acute and convalescent COVID-19 samples. From T cells, B-cell-depleted T cells, or PBMCs came the material, which was cDNA or gDNA.

Per the original data handling: Reference gene primer amplification yielded estimated nucleated cell counts. Using immunoSEQ multiplex PCR, the repertoire was profiled, and TCRdb retains in-frame clones only, with some absent. That table furnishes V, J and clone size, whereas the DNA furnished D and trimming. Here the sample spans 15,000 to 20,000 clones, approximately 91% being singletons. CDR1 is SGHVS, CDR2 FNYEAQ, per germline. V lost 3 bases, J lost 6 bases, and 5 bases stayed unmatched. This CDR3 has 14 residues. The source material was peripheral blood. This sequence was found in a human donor in a cohort sampled during active COVID-19. The chain recombines TRBV7-6 with TRBJ2-1, with 7 bases that match TRBD2. CDR3 sequence: CASSFAGEGNEQFF. CDR3 DNA: TGTGCCAGCAGCTTTGCGGGAGAGGGCAATGAGCAGTTCTTC.